This T cell receptor (beta chain) was sequenced during a study of response to subunit inactivated influenza vaccine. Regarding this clonotype: Antigen: not known.

TCRdb independently ran MiXCR on the RT-PCR reads; one entry per CDR3 protein. The sample shows 500,000 to 600,000 distinct CDR3 sequences, 13% of them seen only once. V dropped 1 base and J dropped 4 bases, with 7 bases sitting between them. This CDR3 has 13 residues. CDR1 is SGHTA, CDR2 FQGNSA, per germline. Study-level points and caveats: Authors proposed each seasonal influenza vaccination draws in few new T cells.

The origin of this receptor is a middle-aged man who received an inactivated influenza vaccine. The rearrangement uses TRBV7-2 and TRBJ2-5; no clear D. Sequenced material: PBMCs from blood, taken roughly 46 days after vaccination. The CDR3 DNA sequence: TGTGCCAGCAGCTTAGTGTACGGAGAGACCCAGTACTTC. Translation gives CASSLVYGETQYF.